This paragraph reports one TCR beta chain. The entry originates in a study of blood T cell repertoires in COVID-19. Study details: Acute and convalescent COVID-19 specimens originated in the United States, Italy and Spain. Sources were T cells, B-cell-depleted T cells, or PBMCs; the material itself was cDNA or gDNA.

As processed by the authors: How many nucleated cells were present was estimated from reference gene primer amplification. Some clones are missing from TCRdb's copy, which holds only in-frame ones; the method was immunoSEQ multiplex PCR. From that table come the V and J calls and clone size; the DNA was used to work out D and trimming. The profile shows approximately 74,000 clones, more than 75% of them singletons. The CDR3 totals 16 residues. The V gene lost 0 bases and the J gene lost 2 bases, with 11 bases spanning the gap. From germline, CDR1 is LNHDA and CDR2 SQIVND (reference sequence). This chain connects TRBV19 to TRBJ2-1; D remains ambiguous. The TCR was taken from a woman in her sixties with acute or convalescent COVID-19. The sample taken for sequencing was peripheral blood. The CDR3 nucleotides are TGTGCCAGTAGTATAGATCTAGGCACAACCTACAATGAGCAGTTCTTC. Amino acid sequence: CASSIDLGTTYNEQFF.